A single TCR beta chain is shown here with its context. What it binds is unknown. The CDR3 has 15 residues. Per germline, CDR1 LNHNV and CDR2 YYDKDF (reference sequence). Trimming cost V 0 bases and J 3 bases; bases outside gene matches: 3. The data derive from a study of cytomegalovirus exposure and HLA in healthy donors. As for the study in general: The study's early data release held about 85 million unique TCRs from HLA-typed donors. General study results and limits: Most of the TCR beta V segments (in an earlier analysis) were productive either about 87% or about 30% of the time. The sole available immune exposure information was CMV serostatus. In a later analysis, at a false discovery rate of 0.05, over 15,000 TCR beta sequences were associated with HLA alleles.

PCR employed 60 Vbeta and 13 Jbeta primers. The method was immunoSEQ multiplex PCR; TCRdb's version includes in-frame clones alone and lacks a portion of them. The sample has roughly 120,000 clones, 70% to 85% seen once. Material for sequencing was PBMCs. This chain joins TRBV15 and TRBJ1-1; 8 bases match TRBD1. The TCR originated in a man under 40 in good health and CMV-seropositive. The CDR3 loop is CATSREDRAHTEAFF. The CDR3 nucleotides are TGTGCCACCAGCAGAGAGGACAGGGCGCACACTGAAGCTTTCTTT.